This is a list of T cell receptor beta chains from one sample in a study of cytomegalovirus exposure and HLA in healthy donors. Clones were sequenced by immunoSEQ multiplex PCR, and TCRdb holds only the in-frame ones, with some missing. The data contain some 150,000 clones, 75% of them singletons. Sequenced material: PBMCs. The source of these receptors is a man aged 30 to 45 in good health and CMV-seronegative. The CDR3 runs from the conserved cysteine through the conserved F or W. The D gene is left open where the match is weak. Where a row states a size, it is once, few, many or the class of an expanded clone; other rows omit it.

NA,TRBJ1-6,once,TRBV7-3,CASSLSRNSPLHF,TGTGCCAGCAGCTTATCGAGGAATTCACCCCTCCACTTT
NA,TRBJ2-1,NA,TRBV19,CASSIGGAREQFF,TGTGCCAGTAGTATAGGCGGGGCTCGTGAGCAGTTCTTC
NA,TRBJ1-1,NA,TRBV7-2,CASSLDRDRTEAFF,TGTGCCAGCAGCTTAGACAGGGATAGAACTGAAGCTTTCTTT
TRBD1,TRBJ1-2,once,TRBV27,CVVGSDRGWDRGYTF,TGTGTAGTAGGAAGCGACAGGGGATGGGATCGTGGCTACACCTTC
NA,TRBJ2-2,NA,TRBV28,CASTSHRSGRTGELFF,TGTGCCAGCACCTCCCACCGGTCGGGGAGGACCGGGGAGCTGTTTTTT
TRBD1,TRBJ1-3,once,TRBV5-6,CASSFTQGAFGNTIYF,TGTGCCAGCAGCTTCACTCAGGGGGCCTTCGGAAACACCATATATTTT
NA,TRBJ1-2,once,TRBV6-1,CASRPAFGRYGYTF,TGTGCCAGCAGGCCCGCATTTGGCCGCTATGGCTACACCTTC
TRBD1,TRBJ1-5,NA,TRBV7-9,CAVNRGKSNQPQHF,TGTGCCGTAAACAGGGGCAAGAGCAATCAGCCCCAGCATTTT
TRBD1,TRBJ1-1,many,TRBV11-2,CASTGDRGGYEAFF,TGTGCCAGCACCGGGGACAGGGGTGGATATGAAGCTTTCTTT
TRBD2,TRBJ2-3,NA,TRBV28,CASSPPTSGGYTDTQYF,TGTGCCAGCAGTCCACCGACGAGCGGGGGGTACACAGATACGCAGTATTTT
NA,TRBJ2-1,NA,TRBV5-4,CASSPTVWGDEQFF,TGTGCCAGCAGCCCCACCGTCTGGGGGGATGAGCAGTTCTTC
NA,TRBJ1-1,NA,TRBV2,CASVGGGGMNTEAFF,TGTGCCAGCGTCGGGGGGGGCGGCATGAACACTGAAGCTTTCTTT
TRBD2,TRBJ2-7,NA,TRBV5-6,CASSSGTSGHPYEQYF,TGTGCCAGCAGCTCCGGGACTAGCGGGCATCCCTACGAGCAGTACTTC
TRBD2,TRBJ2-3,NA,TRBV7-7,CASSSGTSADTQYF,TGTGCTAGCAGCTCGGGGACTAGCGCAGATACGCAGTATTTT
TRBD1,TRBJ1-1,NA,TRBV7-9,CASSDRGLPEAFF,TGTGCCAGCAGCGACAGGGGGCTTCCTGAAGCTTTCTTT
NA,TRBJ1-1,NA,TRBV7-9,CASSPSGHTEAFF,TGTGCCAGCAGCCCCTCAGGGCACACTGAAGCTTTCTTT
TRBD1,TRBJ2-1,NA,TRBV11-3,CASSLGTGGTRPYNEQFF,TGTGCCAGCAGCTTAGGGACAGGGGGCACTAGACCCTACAATGAGCAGTTCTTC